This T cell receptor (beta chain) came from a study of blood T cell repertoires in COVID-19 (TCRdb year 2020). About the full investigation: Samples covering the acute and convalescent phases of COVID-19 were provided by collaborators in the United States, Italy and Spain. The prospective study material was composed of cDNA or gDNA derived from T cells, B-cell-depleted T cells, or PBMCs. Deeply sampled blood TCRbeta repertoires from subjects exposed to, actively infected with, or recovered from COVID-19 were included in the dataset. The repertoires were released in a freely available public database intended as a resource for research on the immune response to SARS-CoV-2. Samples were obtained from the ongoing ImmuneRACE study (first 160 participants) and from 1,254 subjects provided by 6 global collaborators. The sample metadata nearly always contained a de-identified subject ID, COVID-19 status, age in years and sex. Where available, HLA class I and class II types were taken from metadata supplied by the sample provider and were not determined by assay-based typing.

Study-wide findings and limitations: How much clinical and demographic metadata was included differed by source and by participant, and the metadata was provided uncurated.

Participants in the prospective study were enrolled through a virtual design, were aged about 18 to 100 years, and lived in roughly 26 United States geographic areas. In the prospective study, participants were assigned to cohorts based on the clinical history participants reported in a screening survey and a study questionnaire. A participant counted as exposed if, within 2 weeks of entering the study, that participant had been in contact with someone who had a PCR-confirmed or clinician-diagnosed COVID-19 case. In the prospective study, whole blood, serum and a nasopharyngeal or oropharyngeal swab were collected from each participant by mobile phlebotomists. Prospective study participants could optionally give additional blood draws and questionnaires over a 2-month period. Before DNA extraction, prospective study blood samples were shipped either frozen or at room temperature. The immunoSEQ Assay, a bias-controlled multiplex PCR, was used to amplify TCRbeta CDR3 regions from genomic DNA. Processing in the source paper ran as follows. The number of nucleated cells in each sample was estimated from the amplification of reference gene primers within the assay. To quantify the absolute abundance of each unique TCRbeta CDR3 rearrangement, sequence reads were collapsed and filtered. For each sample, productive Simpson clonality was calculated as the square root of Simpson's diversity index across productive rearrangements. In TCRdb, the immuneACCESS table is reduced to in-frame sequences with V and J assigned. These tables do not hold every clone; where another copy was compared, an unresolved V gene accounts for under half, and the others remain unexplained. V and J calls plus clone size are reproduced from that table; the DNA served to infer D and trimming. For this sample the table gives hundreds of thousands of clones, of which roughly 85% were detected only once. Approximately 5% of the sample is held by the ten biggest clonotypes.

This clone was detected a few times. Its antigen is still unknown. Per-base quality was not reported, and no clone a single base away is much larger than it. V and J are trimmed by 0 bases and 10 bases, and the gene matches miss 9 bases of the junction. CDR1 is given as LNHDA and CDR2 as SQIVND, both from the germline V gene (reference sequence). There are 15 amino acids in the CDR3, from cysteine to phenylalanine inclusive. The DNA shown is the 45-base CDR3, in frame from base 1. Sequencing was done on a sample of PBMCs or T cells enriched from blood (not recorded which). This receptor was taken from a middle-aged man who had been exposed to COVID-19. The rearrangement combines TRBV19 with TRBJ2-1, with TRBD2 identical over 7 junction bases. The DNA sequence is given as TGTGCCAGTAGTATAGATCGCTCAGGAGCGGGGGAGCAGTTCTTC. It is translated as CASSIDRSGAGEQFF.